Detailed here is one T cell receptor beta chain. Its antigen is unidentified. Specified time point: persistent/refractory GD, antithyroid drugs over 5 years with positive TRAb. RNA isolated from PBMCs was used to make the TCR library. Peripheral blood, at 8.5 to 9 milliliters, went into EDTA tubes. CDR1 is SEHNR and CDR2 is FQNEAQ in the germline V gene (reference sequence). Trimming removed 1 base at V and 4 bases at J, with 13 bases between. The CDR3 is 16 residues long. These data originate in a study of regulatory T cells in long-lasting Graves disease. Study-level findings and limits: Favoring TRBV28, TRBJ1-2 and TRBJ2-5 was a feature seen in persistent disease. The study found lower TCR diversity in persistent Graves' patients than in newly diagnosed ones.

CDR3-region Arm-PCR and iRepertoire HTBI primers produced the TCR beta libraries. TCRdb called the multiplex PCR reads again in MiXCR, with one record for every CDR3 protein. The sample lists 700,000 or so distinct CDR3 sequences; approximately 29% were seen once. The V gene is TRBV7-9, the J gene TRBJ2-2; no clear D. This clonotype was sampled from a female donor with Graves disease. Sequenced material: peripheral blood mononuclear cells (PBMCs), taken when the disease was refractory, from a patient treated with antithyroid drugs. The CDR3 region has the DNA TGTGCCAGCAGCTTAGTAGGCAGCCGTCTCACCGGGGAGCTGTTTTTT. Amino acids: CASSLVGSRLTGELFF.